This T cell receptor (beta chain) appears in the sequencing data of a study of blood T cell repertoires in COVID-19. Study-wide background: Nucleic acid was either cDNA or gDNA, and it came from T cells, B-cell-depleted T cells, or PBMCs.

From germline, CDR1 is SNHLY and CDR2 FYNNEI. The junction had 19 bases not matched to a gene; V was cut back by 8 bases and J by 7 bases. The CDR3 loop spans 17 amino acids. As handled by the study authors: Amplification with reference gene primers provided the estimates of nucleated cell counts. Sequencing used immunoSEQ multiplex PCR; TCRdb keeps in-frame clones, though not all of them. Clone size and V and J calls were adopted from that table, with D and trimming inferred from the DNA. The table lists approximately 300,000 clones, around 90% of them singletons, with approximately 4.7% in the top ten.

The rearrangement uses TRBV2 and TRBJ2-1; 8 bases align to TRBD2. This TCR was sampled from a man between 60 and 75 years old who had recovered from COVID-19. Sequenced: PBMCs or T cells enriched from blood (not recorded which). The CDR3 bases are TGTGCCAGCTTGGCACCTACTAGCGGCCGTGCACCGAATGAGCAGTTCTTC. Protein sequence: CASLAPTSGRAPNEQFF.